These 20 T cell receptor beta chains were sequenced from one sample in a study of chemoradiotherapy in HPV16-positive cancers. Sequenced by immunoSEQ multiplex PCR; TCRdb stores in-frame clones only, minus some. Among some 12,000 clones, around 87% were seen once, and the ten largest hold 2.7%. This sample was obtained from a patient who underwent chemoradiotherapy. These receptor sequences come from a human donor with HPV-associated anogenital cancer.

The chain recombines TRBV9 with TRBJ1-2, with 8 nucleotides matching TRBD1. The V segment lost 0 bases and the J segment 9 bases; nucleotides outside the gene matches: 4. CDR1 and CDR2 (germline): SGDLS, YYNGEE. The CDR3 consists of 13 residues. CDR3 protein: CASSVEDRDSYTF. The CDR3 coding sequence is TGTGCCAGCAGCGTAGAGGACAGGGATAGCTACACCTTC.

The V and J genes are TRBV10-3 and TRBJ1-1, with D perhaps TRBD1 (5 bases). The CDR3 loop spans 16 amino acids. Per germline, CDR1 ENHRY and CDR2 SYGVKD. Trimming cost V 9 bases and J 3 bases, with 23 bases left between them. CDR3 DNA sequence: TGTGCCATTAGAGCAGCGGGGGAATTAATGTACACTGAAGCTTTCTTT. This gives the protein CAIRAAGELMYTEAFF.

The CDR3 is CASSGTGVTEAFF. The CDR3 nucleotides are TGTGCCAGCAGTGGGACAGGGGTCACTGAAGCTTTCTTT. The chain combines TRBV6-1 with TRBJ1-1; 9 nucleotides align to TRBD1. Germline loops: CDR1 MNHNS, CDR2 SASEGT. Trimming removed 4 bases from V and 4 bases from J; junction bases left unmatched: 1. CDR3 length equals 13 residues.

This clone was picked up one time. The chain employs TRBV10-1 and TRBJ2-7; D not resolved. CDR3 length: 13 amino acids. CDR1 and CDR2 (germline): WNHNN, SYGVQD (reference sequence). The ends were cut back, 2 bases at V and 3 bases at J, with 8 bases in the middle. CDR3 sequence (DNA): TGCGCCAGCAGTGAGAGGGTGGACTACGAGCAGTACTTC. This encodes CASSERVDYEQYF.

The count of this clone is one. The rearrangement joins TRBV6-1 to TRBJ2-7; 8 nucleotides agree with TRBD1. The V gene end was trimmed by 8 bases and the J gene end by 6 bases; junction bases not matched to a gene: 6. Germline CDR1 is MNHNS and CDR2 is SASEGT. This CDR3 has 12 amino acids. As DNA, the CDR3 is TGTGCCAGCGGACCAGGGGGCAGCGAGCAGTACTTC. This translates into CASGPGGSEQYF.

The chain is built from TRBV11-3 and TRBJ2-7, with a weak D call TRBD2 (5 bases). This CDR3 is 14 amino acids long. Germline CDR1 reads SGHNT; CDR2 reads YENEEA. V was shortened by 1 base and J by 7 bases, with 14 bases between the two germline ends. CDR3: CASSLGTLAFEQYF. DNA for the CDR3: TGTGCCAGCAGCTTAGGGACCTTAGCGTTTGAGCAGTACTTC.

Only one count was recorded for this clone. V gene TRBV5-1 combines with J gene TRBJ2-3; 10 bases fit TRBD2. Unmatched junction bases numbered 14, after V lost 4 bases and J lost 3 bases. The germline CDR1 and CDR2 sequences are SGHRS and YFSETQ. The CDR3 spans 18 residues. The DNA for the CDR3 is TGCGCCAGCAGCCCCGGCAGCGGGGGGGAACACCGGACAGATACGCAGTATTTT. Translating it yields CASSPGSGGEHRTDTQYF.

The chain employs TRBV5-1 and TRBJ2-3, with 7 bases that match TRBD1. The CDR3 runs to 17 residues. J lost 0 bases, V lost 4 bases, and 11 bases had no gene match. CDR1 and CDR2 from the germline V gene are SGHRS and YFSETQ. The chain's CDR3 is CASSLTNRGGSTDTQYF. DNA of the CDR3: TGCGCCAGCAGCCTAACTAACAGGGGTGGAAGCACAGATACGCAGTATTTT.

V gene TRBV7-9 combines with J gene TRBJ2-1, with D tentatively TRBD1 or TRBD2 (6 bases each). Between the trimmed V and J ends, which lost 6 bases and 6 bases, there was a span of 21 bases. Looked up from germline, CDR1 is SEHNR and CDR2 is FQNEAQ (reference sequence). The CDR3 is 16 residues long. In DNA, the CDR3 is TGTGCCAGCAGTCCTAGGGGGTGGGGGAGGCCCAATGAGCAGTTCTTC. Translation: CASSPRGWGRPNEQFF.

The chain carries TRBV19 and TRBJ1-2; TRBD1 is a possible D gene (6 bases). The germline CDR1 and CDR2 sequences are LNHDA and SQIVND (reference sequence). Trimming left V 5 bases short and J 6 bases short, with 19 bases between. This CDR3 contains 15 residues. The DNA of the CDR3 is TGTGCCAGTAGTCGCTTGGCACAGGGAATTGATGGCTACACCTTC. Amino acid sequence: CASSRLAQGIDGYTF.

Only a few counts were recorded for this clone. This chain joins TRBV5-1 and TRBJ1-1, with 11 bases aligning to TRBD1. The length of the CDR3 is 15 residues. V shed 4 bases and J 7 bases; nucleotides not matched to a gene: 9. Germline V lookup: CDR1 SGHRS, CDR2 YFSETQ. The CDR3 sequence is CASSTPGQGVYEAFF. The CDR3 nucleotides read TGCGCCAGCAGCACCCCGGGACAGGGGGTTTATGAAGCTTTCTTT. Drawing the rest from reference TRBV5-1 and TRBJ1-1, the complete variable domain is KAGVTQTPRYLIKTRGQQVTLSCSPISGHRSVSWYQQTPGQGLQFLFEYFSETQRNKGNFPGRFSGRQFSNSRSEMNVSTLELGDSALYLCASSTPGQGVYEAFFGQGTRLTVV.

The chain combines TRBV2 with TRBJ1-3; D is ambiguous. With 4 bases removed from V and 1 base from J, the gap between germline ends came to 8 bases. The CDR3 spans 14 residues. Germline CDR1 SNHLY, CDR2 FYNNEI. CDR3 region: CASSVAGSGNTIYF. In nucleotides, the CDR3 is TGTGCCAGCAGTGTAGCAGGATCTGGAAACACCATATATTTT.

The chain has TRBV13 and TRBJ2-5; 9 bases are shared with TRBD2. The CDR3 has 14 amino acids. Looked up from germline, CDR1 is PRHDT and CDR2 is FYEKMQ (reference sequence). J gave up 3 bases and V 6 bases, and 5 bases lay outside the gene matches. Written as DNA, the CDR3 is TGTGCCAGCAGGAATAGACTAGCGGAAGAGACCCAGTACTTC. Translated, it gives CASRNRLAEETQYF.

The chain couples TRBV2 to TRBJ1-4, with 10 nucleotides matching TRBD1. In germline, CDR1 is SNHLY, CDR2 FYNNEI. V lost 6 bases, J lost 13 bases, and 8 bases stayed unmatched. The CDR3 has 13 residues. DNA for the CDR3: TGTGCCAGCAGAGAGGGACAGGGGAAAGCACTGTTTTTT. Its protein product is CASREGQGKALFF.

The chain recombines TRBV6-1 with TRBJ2-1, with unresolved D. Germline V gene sequence: CDR1 MNHNS, CDR2 SASEGT. The V end lost 2 bases, the J end lost 5 bases, and 19 bases lay between the germline ends. The CDR3 extends over 17 amino acids. The CDR3 coding sequence is TGTGCCAGCAGTGAAACTTGGAACAGCCCCTTGAACAATGAGCAGTTCTTC. It is translated as CASSETWNSPLNNEQFF.

This chain connects TRBV6-5 to TRBJ2-2, with TRBD2 matching 7 bases. The V segment lost 6 bases and the J segment 4 bases; nucleotides outside the gene matches: 8. The CDR3 extends over 15 amino acids. Germline loops: CDR1 MNHEY, CDR2 SVGAGI. This CDR3 is CASRVGGSSTGELFF. CDR3 sequence (DNA): TGTGCCAGCAGGGTGGGCGGGAGTAGCACCGGGGAGCTGTTTTTT.

The V call is TRBV19, the J call TRBJ2-2; D gene ambiguous. The CDR3 is 15 amino acids. Trimming took 1 base from V and 7 from J, leaving 13 bases between them. Germline V gene data show CDR1 as LNHDA and CDR2 as SQIVND (reference sequence). The CDR3 loop reads CASSIGTGSVGELFF. For the CDR3, the DNA is TGTGCCAGTAGTATAGGGACCGGGTCGGTCGGGGAGCTGTTTTTT.

This clone was observed a handful of times. The rearrangement uses TRBV25-1 and TRBJ2-2; D is perhaps TRBD1 or TRBD2 (5 bases each). The CDR3 is 17 residues long. Trimming pared 3 bases from V and 0 bases from J, leaving 14 bases between. Germline V CDR1 and CDR2: MGHDK, SYGVNS. This CDR3 is CASSEWDEKSNTGELFF. The CDR3 region has the DNA TGTGCCAGCAGTGAGTGGGACGAAAAATCGAACACCGGGGAGCTGTTTTTT.

The J gene is TRBJ1-1, the V gene TRBV4-1; D possibly corresponds to TRBD1 (5 bases). The V gene lost 5 bases and the J gene lost 3 bases, with 13 bases spanning the gap. Germline V gene sequence: CDR1 MGHRA, CDR2 YSYEKL. The CDR3 runs 14 residues. CDR3 amino acids: CASSLEQDHTEAFF. CDR3 nucleotides: TGCGCCAGCAGCTTAGAACAGGACCACACTGAAGCTTTCTTT.

V gene TRBV6-5 combines with J gene TRBJ2-7; TRBD1 is a possible D gene (5 bases). CDR1 is MNHEY and CDR2 is SVGAGI in the germline V gene. The ends were cut back, 2 bases at V and 3 bases at J, with 11 bases in the middle. This CDR3 contains 14 residues. CDR3 bases: TGTGCCAGCAGTTACAACAGGCTAATCTACGAGCAGTACTTC. It yields the protein CASSYNRLIYEQYF.